The 5 T cell receptor beta chains below come from one sample, sequenced in a study of identical twins. TCRdb recomputed calls from the 5' RACE reads with MiXCR, one row per CDR3 protein. The table has about 700,000 distinct CDR3 sequences, 8.6% seen once. These data also featured in a second study, about yellow fever vaccine responses in identical twins.

The sequencing input was PBMCs. These receptors originate from a woman aged 18-29 years in good health.

This chain links TRBV6-5 with TRBJ2-1, with D possibly called TRBD1 or TRBD2 (6 bases each). Germline V gene lookup returns CDR1 MNHEY and CDR2 SVGAGI. The CDR3 is 14 residues long. Trimming pared 4 bases from V and 5 bases from J, leaving 12 bases between. CDR3 in amino acids: CASSWRDNNNEQFF. The CDR3 DNA reads TGTGCCAGCAGTTGGCGGGACAACAACAATGAGCAGTTCTTC.

In its sample, this clonotype was seen a few times. The rearrangement links TRBV15 to TRBJ2-1; D not certain. Trimming took off 2 bases at V and 4 bases at J, with 3 bases between the two ends. The germline V gene has CDR1 LNHNV and CDR2 YYDKDF (reference sequence). This CDR3 has 12 amino acids. The CDR3 spells CATSRSYNEQFF. For the CDR3, the DNA is TGTGCCACCAGCAGATCTTACAATGAGCAGTTCTTC.

This clonotype was counted many times. The chain carries TRBV5-1 and TRBJ2-5; the D gene is possibly TRBD1 (6 bases). V lost 3 bases to trimming and J lost 3 bases, with 9 bases between them. The CDR3 extends over 13 amino acids. Germline assignment: CDR1 SGHRS and CDR2 YFSETQ. In DNA, the CDR3 is TGCGCCAGCAGCTCTCGACAGGAAGAGACCCAGTACTTC. It yields the protein CASSSRQEETQYF.

The chain joins TRBV7-9 to TRBJ2-1; D is tentatively TRBD1 or TRBD2 (5 bases each). The germline V gene encodes CDR1 SEHNR and CDR2 FQNEAQ (reference sequence). This CDR3 is built from 15 residues. V was trimmed by 3 bases and J by 4 bases, leaving 13 bases between them. Here the CDR3 DNA reads TGTGCCAGCAGCTTCAGGGAGTACCCGTACAATGAGCAGTTCTTC. Translation: CASSFREYPYNEQFF.

The chain recombines TRBV12-3 or TRBV12-4 with TRBJ2-3; the match to TRBD2 covers 11 bases. This CDR3 has 17 amino acids. The junction had 8 bases not matched to a gene; V was cut back by 3 bases and J by 3 bases. CDR3 DNA sequence: TGTGCCAGCAGTTTCTATTTAGCGGGGGGGCGTACAGATACGCAGTATTTT. Translating it yields CASSFYLAGGRTDTQYF.